This T cell receptor beta chain was recovered during a study of blood T cell repertoires in COVID-19. Study overall: Specimens from acute and convalescent COVID-19 originated in the United States, Italy and Spain. PBMCs, B-cell-depleted T cells, or T cells were the source of the cDNA or gDNA that made up the material.

Using immunoSEQ multiplex PCR, the repertoire was profiled, and TCRdb retains in-frame clones only, with some absent. The sample has approximately 88,000 clones, over 70% seen once. This CDR3 is built from 13 residues. Germline V gene sequence: CDR1 ENHRY, CDR2 SYGVKD. V lost 6 bases to trimming and J lost 0 bases; unmatched junction nucleotides: 2. The rearrangement uses TRBV10-3 and TRBJ2-7, with 7 bases matching TRBD2. The specimen was peripheral blood. This receptor was obtained from a man aged 50 to 60 who had recovered from COVID-19. The CDR3 region has the DNA TGTGCCATCAGGGCGGGAGACTCCTACGAGCAGTACTTC. Amino acid sequence: CAIRAGDSYEQYF.